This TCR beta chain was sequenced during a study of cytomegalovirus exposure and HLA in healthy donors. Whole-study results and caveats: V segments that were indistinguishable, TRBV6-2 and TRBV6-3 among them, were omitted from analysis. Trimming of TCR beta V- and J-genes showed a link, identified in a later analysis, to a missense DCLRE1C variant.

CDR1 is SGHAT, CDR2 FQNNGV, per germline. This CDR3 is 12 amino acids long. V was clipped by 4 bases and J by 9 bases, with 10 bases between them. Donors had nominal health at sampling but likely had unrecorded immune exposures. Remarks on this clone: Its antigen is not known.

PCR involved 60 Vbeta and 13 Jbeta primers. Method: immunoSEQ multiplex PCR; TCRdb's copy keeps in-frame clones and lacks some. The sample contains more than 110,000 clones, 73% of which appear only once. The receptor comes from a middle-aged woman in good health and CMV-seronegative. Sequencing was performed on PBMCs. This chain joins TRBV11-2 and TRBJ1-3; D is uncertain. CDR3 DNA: TGTGCCAGCAGCTCCAGATTAGCCACCATATATTTT. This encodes CASSSRLATIYF.